The 3 T cell receptor beta chains in this list originate from one sample, sequenced in a study of post-analysis software for immune sequencing data. Presence of unique molecular identifiers characterized the TCR beta cDNA libraries. TCRdb processed the PCR reads anew with MiXCR; each CDR3 protein has one entry. Of about 190,000 distinct CDR3 sequences in the sample, over 25% were seen once. Study conclusions and caveats: TRBV segments more frequent in patients than in controls numbered five and included TRBV5-6, TRBV5-1 and TRBV20-1.

No antigens are known for them. Source material: blood. These receptors were collected from a girl younger than 18 with multiple sclerosis.

There are a few counts of this clonotype. In DNA, the CDR3 is TGTGCCAGCAGTTACTCCGGGACAGGGGCAGAGACCCAGTACTTC. It specifies CASSYSGTGAETQYF. This chain connects TRBV6-6 to TRBJ2-5, with 10 bases lining up with TRBD1. The CDR3 spans 15 residues. Trimming took 0 bases from V and 4 from J; bases not matched to a gene: 2. Germline assignment: CDR1 MNHNY and CDR2 SVGAGI (reference sequence).

This clonotype was counted many times. The V call is TRBV20-1, the J call TRBJ2-1; a possible D gene is TRBD2 (7 bases). Between the trimmed V and J ends, which lost 3 bases and 3 bases, there was a span of 18 bases. Germline values: CDR1 DFQATT, CDR2 SNEGSKA (reference sequence). The CDR3 is 16 amino acids. CDR3 sequence (DNA): TGCAGTGCTAGGGGGGTGTGGGGGGGCTACTACAATGAGCAGTTCTTC. This sequence encodes CSARGVWGGYYNEQFF.

This clonotype was recorded at least ten times. This chain uses TRBV28 with TRBJ2-7; TRBD1 matches at 9 bases. CDR1 MDHEN and CDR2 SYDVKM come from the germline V gene. Trimming at V came to 6 bases and at J to 2 bases, leaving 5 bases not matched to a gene. The CDR3 is made up of 14 amino acids. The CDR3 DNA follows: TGTGCCAGCAGCATCCGGGACAGGGCCTACGAGCAGTACTTC. This gives the protein CASSIRDRAYEQYF.